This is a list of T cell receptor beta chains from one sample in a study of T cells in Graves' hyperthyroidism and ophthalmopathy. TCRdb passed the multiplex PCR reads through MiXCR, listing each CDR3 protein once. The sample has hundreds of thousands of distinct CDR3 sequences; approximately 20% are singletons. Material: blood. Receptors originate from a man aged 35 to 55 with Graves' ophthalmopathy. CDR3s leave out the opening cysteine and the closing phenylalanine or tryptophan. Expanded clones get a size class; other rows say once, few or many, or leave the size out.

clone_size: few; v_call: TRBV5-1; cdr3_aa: ASSLAAQQGLAGELF
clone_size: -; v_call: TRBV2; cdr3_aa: ASSRTGQGAEQY
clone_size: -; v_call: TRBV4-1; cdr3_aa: ASSHSNEWGQPQH
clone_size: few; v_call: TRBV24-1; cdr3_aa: ATSDFWGSTDTQY
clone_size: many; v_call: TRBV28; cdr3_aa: ASRGQAYEQY
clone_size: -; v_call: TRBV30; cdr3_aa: AWSVGVGFSGNTIY
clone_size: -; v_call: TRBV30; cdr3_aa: AWSLQSGRAF
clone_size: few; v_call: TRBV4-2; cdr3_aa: ASSQDRSGGVRDTQY
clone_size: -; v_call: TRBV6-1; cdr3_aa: ASSKIGLAVHPRGNEQF
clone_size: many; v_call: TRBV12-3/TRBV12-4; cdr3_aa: ASSGDFLGTDTQY
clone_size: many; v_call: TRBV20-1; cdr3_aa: SARYNEKLF
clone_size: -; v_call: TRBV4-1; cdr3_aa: ASSQDPEGLGKSPLH
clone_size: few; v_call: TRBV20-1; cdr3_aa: SAKTGLFSGYT
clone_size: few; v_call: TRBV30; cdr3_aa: AWSAPPWRAFVEQY
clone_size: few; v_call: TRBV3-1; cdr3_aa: ASTPSVLAGDTDTQY
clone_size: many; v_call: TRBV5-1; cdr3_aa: ASSAGRGGSGNTIY
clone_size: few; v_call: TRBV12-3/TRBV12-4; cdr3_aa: ASTHGGLRRQF
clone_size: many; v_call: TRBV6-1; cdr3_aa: ASSPGGGTRGNNEQF
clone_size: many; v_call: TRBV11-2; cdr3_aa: ASSPGQGAYNEQF
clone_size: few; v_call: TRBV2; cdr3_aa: ARGPSFGGELF
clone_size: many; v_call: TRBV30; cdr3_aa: ASSEGSGANVLT
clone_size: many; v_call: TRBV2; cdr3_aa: ASSVGADTQY
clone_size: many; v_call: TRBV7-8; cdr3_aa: ASSFTRRERDEQF
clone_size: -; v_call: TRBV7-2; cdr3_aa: ASSSQGVTEAF
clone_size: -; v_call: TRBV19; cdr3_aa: ASIGRGGNQPQH
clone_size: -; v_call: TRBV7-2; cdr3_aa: ASSAAGDTQY
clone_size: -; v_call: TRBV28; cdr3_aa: ASSLPLGGRGTDTQY
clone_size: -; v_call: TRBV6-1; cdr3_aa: ASRDRTYNEQF
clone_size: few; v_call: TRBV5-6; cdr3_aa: ASSLDGDRATDTQY
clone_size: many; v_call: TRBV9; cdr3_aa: ASSVAGAGANVLT
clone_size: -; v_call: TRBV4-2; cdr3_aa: ASSQDPGATDTQY
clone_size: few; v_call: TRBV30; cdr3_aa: AWSYRQGKSQPQH
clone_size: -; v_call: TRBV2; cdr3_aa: ASWPGHGPDTQY
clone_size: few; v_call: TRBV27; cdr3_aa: ASSSRAPHSGYSYEQY
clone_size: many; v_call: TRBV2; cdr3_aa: ASRPTGANTGELF
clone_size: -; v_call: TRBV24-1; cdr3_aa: ATSEPGLAGNNEQF
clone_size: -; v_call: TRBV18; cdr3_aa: ASSPRLGGSATNEKLF
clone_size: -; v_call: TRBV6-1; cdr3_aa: ASRRPGAGGYT
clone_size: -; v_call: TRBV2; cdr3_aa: ASSEERGGLTDTQY
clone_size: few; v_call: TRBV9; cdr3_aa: ASSFRPGLAKNIQY
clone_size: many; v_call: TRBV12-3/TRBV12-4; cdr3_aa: ASSFLSPSQMNTEAF
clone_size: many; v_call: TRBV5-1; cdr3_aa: ASSWGASGNEQF
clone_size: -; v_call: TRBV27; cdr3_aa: ASSPGLAGAEQF
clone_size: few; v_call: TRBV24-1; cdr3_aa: ATSDIGLAGETQY
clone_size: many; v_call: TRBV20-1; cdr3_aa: SARMDGGQQETQY
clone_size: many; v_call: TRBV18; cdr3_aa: ASSPLGQSNYGYT
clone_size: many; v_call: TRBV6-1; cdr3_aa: ASSYGTNYGYT